Given below is one T cell receptor (beta chain) in context. This record belongs to a study of blood T cells in healthy people across ages. Together with a sample-barcoded 5' primer, a J-beta primer mix was included in a second PCR lasting roughly 6 to 12 cycles. From the 5' RACE reads, TCRdb called clonotypes with MiXCR, one entry per CDR3 protein. The repertoire holds 870,000 or so distinct CDR3 sequences, with around 28% as singletons. Trimming took off 3 bases at V and 4 bases at J, with 21 bases between the two ends. The CDR3 is 17 residues long. The V gene's germline CDR1 is MDHEN and CDR2 SYDVKM.

The chain combines TRBV28 with TRBJ2-5; tentatively, D is TRBD2 (6 bases). The clonotype originates from an elderly woman in good health. Sequenced material: blood. As DNA, the CDR3 is TGTGCCAGCAGTTTCCGGCCTCTTCACGGGAGCGGAGAGACCCAGTACTTC. Translating gives CASSFRPLHGSGETQYF.